These 25 T cell receptor beta chains share one sample of origin, sequenced in a study of neurological immune-mediated disorders (dated by TCRdb to between 2019 and 2020). Library generation was performed with 5' RACE. Sequenced using an Illumina HiSeq 2500. TCRdb itself trimmed the public reads at Q25 with fastp, ran MiXCR and retained productive beta chains. For every CDR3 protein sequence, its rows merge into one entry that carries the most common genes and DNA. Present in this sample are about 58,000 distinct CDR3 sequences, 2% to 2.5% of which were seen just once. Together, the top ten hold about 3% of the sample. Sequencing input: PBMCs. These receptors were obtained from a man in his fifties with multiple sclerosis.

The sample holds many counts of this clonotype. V is TRBV10-3 and J is TRBJ2-2; D call uncertain. Germline lookup yields CDR1 ENHRY and CDR2 SYGVKD. The ends were cut back, 3 bases at V and 6 bases at J, with 8 bases in the middle. CDR3 length: 13 amino acids. CDR3 amino acids: CAISEGQPGELFF. The CDR3 DNA follows: TGTGCCATCAGTGAAGGGCAGCCCGGGGAGCTGTTTTTT.

This clonotype was seen many times. The V call is TRBV5-1, the J call TRBJ1-4; TRBD1 matches at 9 bases. The CDR3 totals 14 residues. Germline lookup yields CDR1 SGHRS and CDR2 YFSETQ. Germline trimming cut 4 bases from V and 8 bases from J; bases unmatched to any gene: 6. CDR3 protein: CASSRQGGSEKLFF. CDR3 bases: TGCGCCAGCAGCAGACAGGGGGGGTCAGAAAAACTGTTTTTT.

Worth noting for this clonotype: One end of the junction varies from germline; a read error may be responsible. J is TRBJ2-3 and V is TRBV24-1; TRBD2 matches at 7 bases. In germline, CDR1 is KGHDR, CDR2 SFDVKD. There are 14 residues in the CDR3. This CDR3 is CATSGGLITDTRYF. CDR3 sequence (DNA): TGTGCCACCAGTGGGGGACTAATCACAGATACGCGGTATTTT.

V is TRBV20-1 and J is TRBJ1-1; D possibly corresponds to TRBD1 (5 bases). The CDR3 spans 14 residues. Germline-derived CDR1 and CDR2 are DFQATT and SNEGSKA (reference sequence). V was pared by 6 bases and J by 1 base, with 15 bases between. The CDR3 is CSAEKDTGNTEAFF. CDR3 in DNA: TGCAGTGCCGAAAAGGATACAGGGAACACTGAAGCTTTCTTT.

In this sample, this clonotype turned up many times. The rearrangement uses TRBV28 and TRBJ1-2, with 8 nucleotides matching TRBD1. The CDR3 spans 15 residues. With V trimmed by 6 bases and J by 0 bases, 6 bases remained unmatched. Germline-derived CDR1 and CDR2 are MDHEN and SYDVKM. The CDR3: CASSYPTGANYGYTF. The CDR3 DNA follows: TGTGCCAGCAGCTACCCGACAGGGGCTAACTATGGCTACACCTTC.

This clonotype was detected ten times or more. The gene calls are TRBV7-2 and TRBJ1-5, with TRBD1 matching over 10 bases. V lost 1 base, J lost 4 bases, and 4 bases stayed unmatched. The CDR3 spans 16 residues. Germline-derived CDR1 and CDR2 are SGHTA and FQGNSA. The DNA of the CDR3 is TGTGCCAGCAGCTTAGAGGGACAGGGGCAAAATCAGCCCCAGCATTTT. Protein: CASSLEGQGQNQPQHF.

This clonotype was counted many times. The chain is built from TRBV12-3 or TRBV12-4 and TRBJ2-3; D unclear. Between the trimmed V and J ends, which lost 5 bases and 6 bases, there was a span of 6 bases. CDR3 length: 11 residues. The CDR3 bases are TGTGCCAGCAGTGAACCTGATACGCAGTATTTT. This sequence encodes CASSEPDTQYF.

In this sample, this clonotype turned up many times. This chain's CDR3 is CASSQERGTDTYEQYF. For the CDR3, the DNA is TGTGCCAGCAGCCAAGAACGCGGTACTGATACCTACGAGCAGTACTTC. The chain uses TRBV3-1 and TRBJ2-7; D uncertain. The CDR3 loop spans 16 amino acids. The V gene's germline CDR1 is LGHDT and CDR2 YNNKEL (reference sequence). The V gene lost 0 bases and the J gene lost 2 bases, with 14 bases spanning the gap.

This clonotype was found many times. The chain is built from TRBV20-1 and TRBJ1-2; D is undetermined. V lost 1 base, J lost 9 bases, and 12 bases lay in between. The germline V gene has CDR1 DFQATT and CDR2 SNEGSKA (reference sequence). The CDR3 loop spans 12 amino acids. The CDR3 spells CSARAEFYSYTF. CDR3 in DNA: TGCAGTGCTAGAGCAGAATTCTACAGCTACACCTTC.

This clonotype was detected many times. The chain uses TRBV7-6 and TRBJ1-4; D unclear. CDR3 size: 12 residues. Trimming removed 5 bases at V and 8 bases at J, with 9 bases between. Germline-derived CDR1 and CDR2 are SGHVS and FNYEAQ. The CDR3 spells CASSRREEKLFF. In DNA form, the CDR3 reads TGTGCCAGCAGCCGGAGGGAAGAAAAACTGTTTTTT.

This clonotype came up a few times. The chain has TRBV7-2 and TRBJ1-2; 9 positions agree with TRBD1. Germline loops: CDR1 SGHTA, CDR2 FQGNSA. The CDR3 runs 13 residues. V lost 6 bases to trimming and J lost 6 bases; unmatched junction nucleotides: 5. The CDR3 coding sequence is TGTGCCAGCAGGAATACAGGGGGCGATGGCTACACCTTC. Its translation: CASRNTGGDGYTF.

This clonotype was observed many times. The chain has TRBV14 and TRBJ2-1; D is perhaps TRBD1 or TRBD2 (7 bases each). This CDR3 contains 16 residues. Germline V CDR1 and CDR2: SGHDN, FVKESK. V was shortened by 1 base and J by 2 bases, with 12 bases between the two germline ends. CDR3 bases: TGTGCCAGCAGCCAAGCCAGGGGGGGCGCCTACAATGAGCAGTTCTTC. This sequence encodes CASSQARGGAYNEQFF.

This clonotype was recorded at least ten times. The chain recombines TRBV6-2 or TRBV6-3 with TRBJ2-2; TRBD2 matches 7 bases. CDR1 is MNHEY, CDR2 SVGEGT, per germline. V shed 10 bases, J shed 0 bases, and the junction held 8 bases outside the gene matches. The CDR3 length is 15 residues. The CDR3 region is CATPRGGTNTGELFF. Here the CDR3 DNA reads TGTGCCACACCTCGCGGGGGAACGAACACCGGGGAGCTGTTTTTT.

This clonotype was detected many times. CDR3 protein: CSARAPQPGEKNIQYF. CDR3 DNA: TGCAGTGCTAGAGCCCCCCAACCAGGAGAGAAAAACATTCAGTACTTC. The chain couples TRBV20-1 to TRBJ2-4; no clear D gene. V was cut by 1 base and J by 4 bases, with 17 bases left in between. Germline V lookup: CDR1 DFQATT, CDR2 SNEGSKA (reference sequence). CDR3 size: 16 residues.

This clonotype occurred many times. V and J are TRBV10-3 and TRBJ2-6, with D tentatively TRBD2 (5 bases). The CDR3 is 16 amino acids. Germline V gene lookup returns CDR1 ENHRY and CDR2 SYGVKD. The V end lost 0 bases, the J end lost 0 bases, and 6 bases lay between the germline ends. The CDR3 loop is CAISESRVSGANVLTF. The CDR3 nucleotides read TGTGCCATCAGTGAGTCGCGGGTCTCTGGGGCCAACGTCCTGACTTTC.

This clonotype was found many times. CDR3 protein: CASTPFLGNQPQHF. Here the CDR3 DNA reads TGTGCCAGCACCCCGTTCCTCGGCAATCAGCCCCAGCATTTT. The rearrangement joins TRBV12-3 or TRBV12-4 to TRBJ1-5, with D unclear. This CDR3 has 14 residues. V shed 7 bases and J shed 2 bases, with 12 bases lying between them.

In its sample, this clonotype was seen many times. CDR3 DNA sequence: TGCGCCACCTCCGGGACAACGGGGGAGACCCAGTACTTC. It is translated as CATSGTTGETQYF. The genes are TRBV4-3 and TRBJ2-5; TRBD1 might be the D (6 bases). This CDR3 has 13 residues. Per the germline V gene, CDR1 is LGHNA and CDR2 is YSLEER. The V end was cut by 10 bases, the J end by 5 bases, with 17 bases between.

This clonotype was recorded once. Its ends do not fully match the called genes, so a read error is possible. CDR3 amino acids: CASSLNSNKTQNF. The DNA for the CDR3 is TGCGCCAGCAGCTTGAACAGCAATAAGACCCAGAATTTT. This chain connects TRBV5-1 to TRBJ1-5; D gene ambiguous. This CDR3 has 13 amino acids. Germline V gene sequence: CDR1 SGHRS, CDR2 YFSETQ.

This clonotype has ten or more counts. The chain links TRBV2 to TRBJ1-1, with a tentative D call TRBD1 (6 bases). The V end was cut by 4 bases, the J end by 10 bases, with 16 bases between. The CDR3 loop spans 13 amino acids. Germline CDR1 SNHLY, CDR2 FYNNEI. The CDR3 DNA is TGTGCCAGCAGTGTCAGGCCAGGGGATCGAGCTTTCTTT. This sequence encodes CASSVRPGDRAFF.

This clonotype was counted at least ten times. The CDR3: CASSFLTGEAFF. The CDR3 DNA reads as TGTGCCAGCAGTTTCCTGACAGGTGAAGCTTTCTTT. J is TRBJ1-1 and V is TRBV6-5; D might be TRBD1 (6 bases). The V gene lost 4 bases and the J gene lost 7 bases, with 10 bases spanning the gap. The CDR3 is 12 residues long. CDR1 MNHEY and CDR2 SVGAGI come from the germline V gene.

For this clonotype: Since no conserved phenylalanine or tryptophan closes the CDR3, a read error is the likely cause. The CDR3 protein is CASSFDADFNYGYTG. CDR3 DNA: TGCGCCAGCAGCTTCGACGCAGATTTTAACTATGGCTACACCGGC. This chain links TRBV5-1 with TRBJ1-2; unclear D gene. In germline, CDR1 is SGHRS, CDR2 YFSETQ. V was pared by 2 bases and J by 1 base, with 12 bases between. The CDR3 sequence is 15 residues long.

The sample holds many counts of this clonotype. The chain joins TRBV3-1 to TRBJ2-5; 11 bases fit TRBD2. Germline assignment: CDR1 LGHDT and CDR2 YNNKEL (reference sequence). V dropped 4 bases and J dropped 5; count of bases not matched to a gene: 6. The CDR3 is made up of 15 amino acids. CDR3 nucleotide sequence: TGTGCCAGCAGCCCTCTAGCGGGGGGAGGTGAGACCCAGTACTTC. Translation gives CASSPLAGGGETQYF.

The sample holds many counts of this clonotype. The chain couples TRBV7-8 to TRBJ1-1; D is perhaps TRBD1 (5 bases). With 5 bases removed from V and 11 bases from J, the gap between germline ends came to 15 bases. The CDR3 is made up of 12 amino acids. Germline lookup yields CDR1 SGHVS and CDR2 FQNEAQ. The CDR3 nucleotides read TGTGCCAGCAGCCAAGTTGGGGCTTCGGCTTTCTTT. It encodes CASSQVGASAFF.

This clonotype was observed many times. This sequence joins TRBV7-2 and TRBJ1-3; D ambiguous. Trimming cost V 5 bases and J 3 bases, with 14 bases left between them. The germline gives CDR1 SGHTA, CDR2 FQGNSA. The CDR3 is 15 residues long. The CDR3: CASSARISNGNTIYF. CDR3 bases: TGTGCCAGCAGCGCTCGTATCTCTAATGGAAACACCATATATTTT.

This clonotype has at least ten counts. This chain links TRBV12-3 or TRBV12-4 with TRBJ2-5, with D possibly TRBD2 on 5 matching bases. With 7 bases removed from V and 6 bases from J, the gap between germline ends came to 21 bases. The CDR3 length is 15 residues. CDR3 residues: CASTLSREKGKTQYF. In DNA, the CDR3 is TGTGCCAGCACCCTCTCCCGGGAAAAAGGGAAGACCCAGTACTTC.